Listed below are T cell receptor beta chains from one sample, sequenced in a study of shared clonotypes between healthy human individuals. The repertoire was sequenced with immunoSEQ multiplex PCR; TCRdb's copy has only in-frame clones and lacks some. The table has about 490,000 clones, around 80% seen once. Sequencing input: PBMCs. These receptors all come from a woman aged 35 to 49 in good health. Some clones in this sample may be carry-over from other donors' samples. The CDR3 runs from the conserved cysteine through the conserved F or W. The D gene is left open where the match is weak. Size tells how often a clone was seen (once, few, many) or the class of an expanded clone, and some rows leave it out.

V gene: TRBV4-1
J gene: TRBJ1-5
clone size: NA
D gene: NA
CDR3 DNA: TGCGCCAGCAGCCGAGATTATTCGGGGTTTAGCAATCAGCCCCAGCATTTT
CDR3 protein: CASSRDYSGFSNQPQHF

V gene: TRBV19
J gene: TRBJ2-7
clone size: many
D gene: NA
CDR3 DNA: TGTGCCAGTAGTATAGATTCTTCAGCTCGCTACGAGCAGTACTTC
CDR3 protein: CASSIDSSARYEQYF

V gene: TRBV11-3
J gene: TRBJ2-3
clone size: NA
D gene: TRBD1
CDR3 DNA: TGTGCCAGCAGCCAAAGACAGGGGGGCGATACGCAGTATTTT
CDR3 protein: CASSQRQGGDTQYF

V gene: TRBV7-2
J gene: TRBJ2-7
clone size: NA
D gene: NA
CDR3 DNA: TGTGCCAGCAGCTCGTGGGTGGGCAGCTCCTACGAGCAGTACTTC
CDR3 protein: CASSSWVGSSYEQYF

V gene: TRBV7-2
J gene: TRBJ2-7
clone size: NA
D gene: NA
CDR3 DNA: TGTGCCAGCAGCCCCCAGATTATCCCCTACGAGCAGTACTTC
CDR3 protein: CASSPQIIPYEQYF

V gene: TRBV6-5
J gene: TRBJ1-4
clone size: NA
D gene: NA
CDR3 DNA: TGTGCCAGCAGATACGGAGGGACCGGTGAAAAACTGTTTTTT
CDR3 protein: CASRYGGTGEKLFF

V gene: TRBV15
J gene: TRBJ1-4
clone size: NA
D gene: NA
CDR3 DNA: TGTGCCACCAGCAGAGACAGGGTGGCTAATGAAAAACTGTTTTTT
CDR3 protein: CATSRDRVANEKLFF

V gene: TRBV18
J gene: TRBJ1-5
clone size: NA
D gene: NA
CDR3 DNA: TGTGCCAGCTCACCGGAGGAGACCTTGGGGCCCCAGCATTTT
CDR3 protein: CASSPEETLGPQHF

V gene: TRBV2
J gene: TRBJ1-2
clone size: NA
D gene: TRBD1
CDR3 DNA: TGTGCCAGCCGAAATGGGCGGGACAGTGGTTTCGATGGCTACACCTTC
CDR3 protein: CASRNGRDSGFDGYTF

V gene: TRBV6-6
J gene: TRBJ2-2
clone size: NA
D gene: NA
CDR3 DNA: TGTGCCAGCAGTTACGCTAGGGCCGGGGAGCTGTTTTTT
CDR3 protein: CASSYARAGELFF

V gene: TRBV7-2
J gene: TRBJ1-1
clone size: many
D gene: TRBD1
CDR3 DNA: TGTGCCAGCAGCCCTTGGGGCACAGGGGGCGCAAACACTGAAGCTTTCTTT
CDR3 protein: CASSPWGTGGANTEAFF

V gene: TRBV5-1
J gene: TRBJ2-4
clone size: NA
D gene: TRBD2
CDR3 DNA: TGCGCCAGCAGTCCTATCGGGGGGTGGAGGTCCAAAAACATTCAGTACTTC
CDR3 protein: CASSPIGGWRSKNIQYF

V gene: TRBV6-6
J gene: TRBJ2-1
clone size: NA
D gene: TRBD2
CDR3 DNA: TGTGCCAGCAGTTGGACTAGCAATGAGCAGTTCTTC
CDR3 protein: CASSWTSNEQFF

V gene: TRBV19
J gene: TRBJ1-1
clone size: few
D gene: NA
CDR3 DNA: TGTGCCAGTAGTACAGGGATTGCTTTCTTT
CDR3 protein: CASSTGIAFF

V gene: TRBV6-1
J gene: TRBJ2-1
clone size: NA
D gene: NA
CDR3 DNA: TGTGCCAGCAGTGTAGCGGCAGGCTCCTACAATGAGCAGTTCTTC
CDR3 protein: CASSVAAGSYNEQFF

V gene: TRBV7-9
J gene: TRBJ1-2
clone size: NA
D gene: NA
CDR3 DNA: TGTGCCAGCAGCTTAGCTACAGGGTATGTTAACTATGGCTACACCTTC
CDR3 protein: CASSLATGYVNYGYTF

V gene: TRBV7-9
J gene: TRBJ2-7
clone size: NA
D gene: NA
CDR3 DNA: TGTGCCAGCAGCCCGACTAGTTTTTCCGAGCAGTACTTC
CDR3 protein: CASSPTSFSEQYF

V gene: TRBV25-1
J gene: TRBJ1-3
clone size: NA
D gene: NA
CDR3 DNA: TGTGCCAGCAGTGAATCGGCCCCCCGGGGAAACACCATATATTTT
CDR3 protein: CASSESAPRGNTIYF

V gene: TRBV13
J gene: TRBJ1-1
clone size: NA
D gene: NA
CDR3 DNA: TGTGCCAGCAGCGGTCGGGGGGGCCAACAGAACACTGAAGCTTTCTTT
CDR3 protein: CASSGRGGQQNTEAFF

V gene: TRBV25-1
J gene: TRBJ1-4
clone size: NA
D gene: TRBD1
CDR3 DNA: TGTGCCAGCAGTGCCGGACAGGGAACAACTAATGAAAAACTGTTTTTT
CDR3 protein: CASSAGQGTTNEKLFF

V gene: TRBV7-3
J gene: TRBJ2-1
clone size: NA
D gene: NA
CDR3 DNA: TGTGCCAGCAGCTTAACGTACGGTGCCAATGAGCAGTTCTTC
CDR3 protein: CASSLTYGANEQFF

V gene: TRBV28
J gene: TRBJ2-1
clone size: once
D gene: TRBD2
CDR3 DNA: TGTGCCAGCGGAGTAGCGGGAGTCTATGAGCAGTTCTTC
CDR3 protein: CASGVAGVYEQFF

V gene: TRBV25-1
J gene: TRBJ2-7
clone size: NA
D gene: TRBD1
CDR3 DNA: TGTGCCAGCAGATCCGGGACAGGGAACTACGAGCAGTACTTC
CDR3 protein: CASRSGTGNYEQYF

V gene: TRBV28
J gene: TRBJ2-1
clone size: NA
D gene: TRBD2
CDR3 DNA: TGTGCCAGCAGTTTAGATGTTAGCGGGGCTTACAATGAGCAGTTCTTC
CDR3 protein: CASSLDVSGAYNEQFF

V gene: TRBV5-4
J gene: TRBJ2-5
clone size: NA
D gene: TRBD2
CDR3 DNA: TGTGCCAGCAGCTTGGAACTGGCGGGAGTGAATGAGGAGACCCAGTACTTC
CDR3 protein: CASSLELAGVNEETQYF

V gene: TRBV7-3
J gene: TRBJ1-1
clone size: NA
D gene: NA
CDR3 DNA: TGTGCCAGCAGCCCCCGTGGGGGGGTTACTGAAGCTTTCTTT
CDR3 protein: CASSPRGGVTEAFF

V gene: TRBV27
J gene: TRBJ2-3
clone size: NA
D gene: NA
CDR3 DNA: TGTGCCAGCAGTTCCATCCGCAGGGGAGGCACAGATACGCAGTATTTT
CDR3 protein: CASSSIRRGGTDTQYF

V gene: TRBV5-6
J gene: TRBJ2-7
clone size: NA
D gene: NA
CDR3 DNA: TGTGCCAGCAGCTTAGTGGGGTTAGGCAGGGGCTTCTCCTACGAGCAGTACTTC
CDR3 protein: CASSLVGLGRGFSYEQYF

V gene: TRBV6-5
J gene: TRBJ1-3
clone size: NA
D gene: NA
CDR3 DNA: TGTGCCAGCAGTTACTCAGGCAGCTCTGGAAACACCATATATTTT
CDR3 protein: CASSYSGSSGNTIYF

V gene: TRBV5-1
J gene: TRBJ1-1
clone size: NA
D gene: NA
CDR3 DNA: TGCGCCAGCAGCTTGGCCCCAGGACCGTACACTGAAGCTTTCTTT
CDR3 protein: CASSLAPGPYTEAFF

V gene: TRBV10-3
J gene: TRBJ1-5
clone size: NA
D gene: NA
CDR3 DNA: TGTGCCATCAGTGGGGACATTAGCAATCAGCCCCAGCATTTT
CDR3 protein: CAISGDISNQPQHF

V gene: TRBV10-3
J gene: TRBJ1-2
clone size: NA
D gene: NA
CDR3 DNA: TGTGCCATCAGTGACCCCCTGGGGGCCCCGACTAACTATGGCTACACCTTC
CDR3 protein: CAISDPLGAPTNYGYTF

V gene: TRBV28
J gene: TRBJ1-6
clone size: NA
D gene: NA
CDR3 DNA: TGTGCCAGCAAACCCCCGGCAGGAACGGACTCACCCCTCCACTTT
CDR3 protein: CASKPPAGTDSPLHF

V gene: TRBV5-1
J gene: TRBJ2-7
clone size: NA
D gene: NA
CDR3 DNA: TGCGCCAGCAGCTTGGACAGGGCCTACGAGCAGTACTTC
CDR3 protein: CASSLDRAYEQYF

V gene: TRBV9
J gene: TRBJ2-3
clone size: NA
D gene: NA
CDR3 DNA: TGTGCCAGCAGCGTAGCTGAAGATACGCAGTATTTT
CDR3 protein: CASSVAEDTQYF

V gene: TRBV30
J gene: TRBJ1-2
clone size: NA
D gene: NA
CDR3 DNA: TGTGCCCTACGAACACGAGGTGGCTATGGCTACACCTTC
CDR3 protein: CALRTRGGYGYTF

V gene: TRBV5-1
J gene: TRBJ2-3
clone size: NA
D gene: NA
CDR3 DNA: TGCGCCAGCAGCTGGAGCACAGATACGCAGTATTTT
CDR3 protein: CASSWSTDTQYF

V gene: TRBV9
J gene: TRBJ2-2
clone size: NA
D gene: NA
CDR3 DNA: TGTGCCAGCAGCGTAGTTTCCGGGAGAGCCGGGGAGCTGTTTTTT
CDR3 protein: CASSVVSGRAGELFF

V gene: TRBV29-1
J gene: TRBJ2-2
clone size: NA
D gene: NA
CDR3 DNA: TGCAGCGTTGAGGCCGGGGAGCTGTTTTTT
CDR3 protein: CSVEAGELFF

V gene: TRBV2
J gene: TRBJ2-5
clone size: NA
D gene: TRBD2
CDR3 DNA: TGTGCCACCGCGGGGGGGAGATACTTCCAAGAGACCCAGTACTTC
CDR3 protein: CATAGGRYFQETQYF

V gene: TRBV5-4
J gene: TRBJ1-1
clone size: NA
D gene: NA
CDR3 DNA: TGTGCCAGCAGCGCGACAGAGACAATGAACACTGAAGCTTTCTTT
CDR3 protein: CASSATETMNTEAFF

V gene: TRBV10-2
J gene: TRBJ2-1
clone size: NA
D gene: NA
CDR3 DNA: TGCGCCAGCAGTGAGTCGGGACGGGGACCCGAGTGGAATGAGCAGTTCTTC
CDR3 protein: CASSESGRGPEWNEQFF

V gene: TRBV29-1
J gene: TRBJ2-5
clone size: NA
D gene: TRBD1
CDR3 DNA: TGCAGCGTCCGCGGGACAGGGGCGGAGACCCAGTACTTC
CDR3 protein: CSVRGTGAETQYF

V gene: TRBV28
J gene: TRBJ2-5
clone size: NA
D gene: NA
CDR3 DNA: TGTGCCAGCAGCTCGTACCAAGAGACCCAGTACTTC
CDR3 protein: CASSSYQETQYF

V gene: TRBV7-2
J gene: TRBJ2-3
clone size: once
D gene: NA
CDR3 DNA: TGTGCCAGCAGCTTAGCTTCAGATACGCAGTATTTT
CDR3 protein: CASSLASDTQYF

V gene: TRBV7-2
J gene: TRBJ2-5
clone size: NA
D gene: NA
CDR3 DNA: TGTGCCAGCAGCCTGCAGAGGGGGGAGGGAGAGACCCAGTACTTC
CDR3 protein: CASSLQRGEGETQYF